Listed below are T cell receptor beta chains from one sample, sequenced in a study of blood T cells in healthy people across ages. Each CDR3 protein gets one entry after TCRdb re-called the 5' RACE reads with MiXCR. The sample comprises about 640,000 distinct CDR3 sequences, approximately 59% of which are singletons, and approximately 37% rests with the top ten. The sample consisted of blood. The origin of the receptors is a man between 60 and 75 years old in good health. Both conserved end residues are part of each CDR3. Fields, in order: clone size, D gene, V gene, J gene, CDR3 DNA, CDR3 protein. The D gene is left open where the match is weak. Some rows have no size entry. The others give once, few or many, or a class for an expanded clone.

clone size: NA
D gene: NA
V gene: TRBV20-1
J gene: TRBJ1-6
CDR3 DNA: TGCAGTGCGGGACTTGCGAGCTCCTATAATTCACCCCTCCACTTT
CDR3 protein: CSAGLASSYNSPLHF

clone size: once
D gene: TRBD2
V gene: TRBV2
J gene: TRBJ2-1
CDR3 DNA: TGTGCCAGCAGTGATAGTGCTAGCGGGGATGGGCGTGAGCAGTTCTTC
CDR3 protein: CASSDSASGDGREQFF

clone size: NA
D gene: TRBD2
V gene: TRBV6-5
J gene: TRBJ2-5
CDR3 DNA: TGTGCCAGCAGTTCAGGGACTAGCGGGAGATTCGAGGAGACCCAGTACTTC
CDR3 protein: CASSSGTSGRFEETQYF

clone size: NA
D gene: NA
V gene: TRBV7-9
J gene: TRBJ2-1
CDR3 DNA: TGTGCCAGCAGCTTAGGAGTCCATGAGCAGTTCTTC
CDR3 protein: CASSLGVHEQFF

clone size: NA
D gene: NA
V gene: TRBV7-9
J gene: TRBJ2-7
CDR3 DNA: TGTGCCAGCAGCTCACTATCCGACGGGGTCTACGAGCAGTACTTC
CDR3 protein: CASSSLSDGVYEQYF

clone size: NA
D gene: NA
V gene: TRBV29-1
J gene: TRBJ1-6
CDR3 DNA: TGCAGCGCCGTGGACGGGGATAATTCACCCCTCCACTTT
CDR3 protein: CSAVDGDNSPLHF

clone size: NA
D gene: TRBD2
V gene: TRBV7-2
J gene: TRBJ2-1
CDR3 DNA: TGTGCCAGCAGCTTAACGGACTTAGCCGGGGGGGCGGGGCGTGAGCAGTTCTTC
CDR3 protein: CASSLTDLAGGAGREQFF

clone size: NA
D gene: NA
V gene: TRBV10-3
J gene: TRBJ2-7
CDR3 DNA: TGTGCCATCAGTGAAGCAGGGAGCTCCTACGAGCAGTACTTC
CDR3 protein: CAISEAGSSYEQYF

clone size: once
D gene: NA
V gene: TRBV25-1
J gene: TRBJ2-5
CDR3 DNA: TGTGCCAGCAGTCGACCGGGGGCATCGGGGGAGACCCAGTACTTC
CDR3 protein: CASSRPGASGETQYF

clone size: few
D gene: TRBD1
V gene: TRBV5-1
J gene: TRBJ1-1
CDR3 DNA: TGCGCCAGCAGCTTGAACGGACAGGGGGACACTGAAGCTTTCTTT
CDR3 protein: CASSLNGQGDTEAFF

clone size: NA
D gene: TRBD1
V gene: TRBV5-1
J gene: TRBJ2-1
CDR3 DNA: TGCGCCAGCAGCCCAGAGCGACAGGGATACAATGAGCAGTTCTTC
CDR3 protein: CASSPERQGYNEQFF

clone size: few
D gene: NA
V gene: TRBV9
J gene: TRBJ2-1
CDR3 DNA: TGTGCCAGCAGCGTAGGGCGGGGCCGCTTCAATGAGCAGTTCTTC
CDR3 protein: CASSVGRGRFNEQFF

clone size: once
D gene: NA
V gene: TRBV5-1
J gene: TRBJ2-7
CDR3 DNA: TGCGCCAGCAGCTTGGGGGGGGAACGCTCCTACGAGCAGTACTTC
CDR3 protein: CASSLGGERSYEQYF

clone size: NA
D gene: TRBD1
V gene: TRBV19
J gene: TRBJ1-6
CDR3 DNA: TGTGCCAGTAGTATATCCGCCGGGACAGGGAATTCACCCCTCCACTTT
CDR3 protein: CASSISAGTGNSPLHF

clone size: NA
D gene: NA
V gene: TRBV14
J gene: TRBJ1-2
CDR3 DNA: TGTGCCAGCAGCCAAGATCTCGGTCCGAGCTACGTCGGCTACACCTTC
CDR3 protein: CASSQDLGPSYVGYTF

clone size: few
D gene: TRBD1
V gene: TRBV29-1
J gene: TRBJ2-4
CDR3 DNA: TGCAGCGTTGAAGACAGGGGGAGAAACATTCAGTACTTC
CDR3 protein: CSVEDRGRNIQYF

clone size: few
D gene: NA
V gene: TRBV29-1
J gene: TRBJ2-7
CDR3 DNA: TGCAGCGTTGTGGACAGTTCCTACGAGCAGTACTTC
CDR3 protein: CSVVDSSYEQYF

clone size: NA
D gene: TRBD1
V gene: TRBV3-1
J gene: TRBJ2-5
CDR3 DNA: TGTGCCAGCAGCCAAGATAGTCCCGGACAGGGTCGAGAGACCCAGTACTTC
CDR3 protein: CASSQDSPGQGRETQYF

clone size: NA
D gene: TRBD1
V gene: TRBV24-1
J gene: TRBJ2-1
CDR3 DNA: TGTGCCACCAGTGAACAGGGGTCCCGCAATGAGCAGTTCTTC
CDR3 protein: CATSEQGSRNEQFF

clone size: many
D gene: NA
V gene: TRBV25-1
J gene: TRBJ2-5
CDR3 DNA: TGTGCCAGCAGTGACACAGGGAGGGGAAAGACCCAGTACTTC
CDR3 protein: CASSDTGRGKTQYF

clone size: NA
D gene: TRBD1
V gene: TRBV5-1
J gene: TRBJ2-1
CDR3 DNA: TGCGCCAGCAGCGGATTAGGACAGGGGGACAATGAGCAGTTCTTC
CDR3 protein: CASSGLGQGDNEQFF

clone size: NA
D gene: TRBD1
V gene: TRBV24-1
J gene: TRBJ2-3
CDR3 DNA: TGTGCCACCAGTGACGACCAGGGGGCCATGATCACAGATACGCAGTATTTT
CDR3 protein: CATSDDQGAMITDTQYF

clone size: NA
D gene: NA
V gene: TRBV6-1
J gene: TRBJ2-1
CDR3 DNA: TGTGCCAGCAGTGCGTGGAGGAATTCAAATGAGCAGTTCTTC
CDR3 protein: CASSAWRNSNEQFF

clone size: NA
D gene: TRBD1
V gene: TRBV15
J gene: TRBJ2-5
CDR3 DNA: TGTGCCACCAGCGGGGGACAGGGTTCCGGGGAGACCCAGTACTTC
CDR3 protein: CATSGGQGSGETQYF

clone size: NA
D gene: TRBD1
V gene: TRBV12-3/TRBV12-4
J gene: TRBJ1-2
CDR3 DNA: TGTGCCAGCAGACTGGGACAGGGCCCCTATGGCTACACCTTC
CDR3 protein: CASRLGQGPYGYTF

clone size: NA
D gene: NA
V gene: TRBV27
J gene: TRBJ2-1
CDR3 DNA: TGTGCCAGCAGTGGCCCTTCGGGAAAGAGGGGTCATGAGCAGTTCTTC
CDR3 protein: CASSGPSGKRGHEQFF

clone size: few
D gene: NA
V gene: TRBV12-3/TRBV12-4
J gene: TRBJ1-6
CDR3 DNA: TGTGCCAGCAGTTTACCCTTCAATTCACCCCTCCACTTT
CDR3 protein: CASSLPFNSPLHF

clone size: NA
D gene: NA
V gene: TRBV9
J gene: TRBJ1-2
CDR3 DNA: TGTGCCAGCAGCGTAGTCCCGGACGTCCAGGTGACACCTTATGGCTACACCTTC
CDR3 protein: CASSVVPDVQVTPYGYTF

clone size: NA
D gene: NA
V gene: TRBV10-3
J gene: TRBJ1-6
CDR3 DNA: TGTGCCATCAGTGAGTCCGTACAGGGTCGGGATTCACCCCTCCACTTT
CDR3 protein: CAISESVQGRDSPLHF

clone size: NA
D gene: TRBD2
V gene: TRBV20-1
J gene: TRBJ2-3
CDR3 DNA: TGCAGTGCTAAGGGACTAGCGGCCTCAGATACGCAGTATTTT
CDR3 protein: CSAKGLAASDTQYF

clone size: NA
D gene: NA
V gene: TRBV5-8
J gene: TRBJ2-3
CDR3 DNA: TGTGCCAGCAGCTTGCAAGGGCGCCCCGGGGATACGCAGTATTTT
CDR3 protein: CASSLQGRPGDTQYF

clone size: NA
D gene: TRBD1
V gene: TRBV2
J gene: TRBJ1-1
CDR3 DNA: TGTGCCAGCAGGGAAAAGCGGGACAGGACTCCGAACACTGAAGCTTTCTTT
CDR3 protein: CASREKRDRTPNTEAFF

clone size: NA
D gene: TRBD1
V gene: TRBV6-6
J gene: TRBJ1-2
CDR3 DNA: TGTGCCAGCAGATCGGACAGGGGGATTTTCTATGGCTACACCTTC
CDR3 protein: CASRSDRGIFYGYTF

clone size: few
D gene: TRBD2
V gene: TRBV4-2
J gene: TRBJ2-5
CDR3 DNA: TGTGCCAGCAGCCAAGTTACTAGCGGGGGCCAAGGGGAGACCCAGTACTTC
CDR3 protein: CASSQVTSGGQGETQYF

clone size: NA
D gene: NA
V gene: TRBV6-6
J gene: TRBJ1-1
CDR3 DNA: TGTGCCAGCAGTTACTACGGGACCGCGGGGGACACTGAAGCTTTCTTT
CDR3 protein: CASSYYGTAGDTEAFF

clone size: NA
D gene: TRBD2
V gene: TRBV5-1
J gene: TRBJ2-3
CDR3 DNA: TGCGCCAGCAGCCCCCCCGGGGGGGCGTTAGATACGCAGTATTTT
CDR3 protein: CASSPPGGALDTQYF

clone size: NA
D gene: NA
V gene: TRBV28
J gene: TRBJ1-1
CDR3 DNA: TGTGCCAGCAGTTTCGCGTTAAGGGGGAACACTGAAGCTTTCTTT
CDR3 protein: CASSFALRGNTEAFF

clone size: NA
D gene: TRBD2
V gene: TRBV12-3/TRBV12-4
J gene: TRBJ2-2
CDR3 DNA: TGTGCCAGCAGTTTCCGGCGGGGGGGCAGAACCGGGGAGCTGTTTTTT
CDR3 protein: CASSFRRGGRTGELFF

clone size: few
D gene: NA
V gene: TRBV2
J gene: TRBJ1-2
CDR3 DNA: TGTGCCACCGGAGGTGACCGCTATGGCTACACCTTC
CDR3 protein: CATGGDRYGYTF

clone size: NA
D gene: NA
V gene: TRBV10-3
J gene: TRBJ2-3
CDR3 DNA: TGTGCCATCAGTGCCCTGGCAGGTGATTACACAGATACGCAGTATTTT
CDR3 protein: CAISALAGDYTDTQYF